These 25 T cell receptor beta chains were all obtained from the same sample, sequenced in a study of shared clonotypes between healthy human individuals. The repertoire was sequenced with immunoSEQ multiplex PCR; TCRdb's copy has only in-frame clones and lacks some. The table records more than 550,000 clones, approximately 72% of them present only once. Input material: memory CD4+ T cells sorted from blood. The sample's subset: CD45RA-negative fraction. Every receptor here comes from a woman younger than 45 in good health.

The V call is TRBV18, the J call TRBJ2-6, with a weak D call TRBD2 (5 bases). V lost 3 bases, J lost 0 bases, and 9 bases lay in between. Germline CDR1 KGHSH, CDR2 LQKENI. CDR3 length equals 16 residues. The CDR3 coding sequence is TGTGCCAGCTCACCTCTAGCCGGCTCTGGGGCCAACGTCCTGACTTTC. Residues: CASSPLAGSGANVLTF.

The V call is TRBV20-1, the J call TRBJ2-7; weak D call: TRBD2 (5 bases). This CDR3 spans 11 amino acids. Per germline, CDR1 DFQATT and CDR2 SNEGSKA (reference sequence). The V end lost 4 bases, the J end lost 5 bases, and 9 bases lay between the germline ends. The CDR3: CSAKHGDEQYF. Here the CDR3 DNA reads TGCAGTGCTAAACACGGGGACGAGCAGTACTTC.

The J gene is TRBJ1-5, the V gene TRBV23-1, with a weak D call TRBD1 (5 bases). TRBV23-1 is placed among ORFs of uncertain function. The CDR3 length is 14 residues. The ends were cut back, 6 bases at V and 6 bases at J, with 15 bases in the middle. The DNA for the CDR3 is TGCGCCAGCAGCTGGGAGGGGAGGGGTCAGCCCCAGCATTTT. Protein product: CASSWEGRGQPQHF.

DNA for the CDR3: TGTGCCAGCTCACCGCGCGGGCTAGCGGGGATTGACACCGGGGAGCTGTTTTTT. Protein: CASSPRGLAGIDTGELFF. The chain joins TRBV18 to TRBJ2-2; TRBD2 matches at 9 bases. The CDR3 has 18 residues. Germline V gene data show CDR1 as KGHSH and CDR2 as LQKENI. Trimming took 3 bases from V and 3 from J; bases not matched to a gene: 11.

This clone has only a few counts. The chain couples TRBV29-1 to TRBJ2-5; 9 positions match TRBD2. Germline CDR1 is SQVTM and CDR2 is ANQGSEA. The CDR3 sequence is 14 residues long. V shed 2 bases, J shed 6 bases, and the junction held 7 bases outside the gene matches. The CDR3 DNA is TGCAGCGTTGAACGATATAGCGGGAGCCAGACCCAGTACTTC. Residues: CSVERYSGSQTQYF.

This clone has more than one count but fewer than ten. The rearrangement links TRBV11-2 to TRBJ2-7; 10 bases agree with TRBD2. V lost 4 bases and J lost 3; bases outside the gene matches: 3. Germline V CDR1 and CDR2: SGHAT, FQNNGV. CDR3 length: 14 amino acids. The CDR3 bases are TGTGCCAGCAGCTGGACTAGCGGTAACTACGAGCAGTACTTC. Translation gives CASSWTSGNYEQYF.

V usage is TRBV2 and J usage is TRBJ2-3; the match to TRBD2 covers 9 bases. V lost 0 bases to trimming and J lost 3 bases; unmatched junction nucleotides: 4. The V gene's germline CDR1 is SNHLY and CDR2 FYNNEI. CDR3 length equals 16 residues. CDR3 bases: TGTGCCAGCAGTGAAGCGCTTCTAGCGGGGACAGATACGCAGTATTTT. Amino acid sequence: CASSEALLAGTDTQYF.

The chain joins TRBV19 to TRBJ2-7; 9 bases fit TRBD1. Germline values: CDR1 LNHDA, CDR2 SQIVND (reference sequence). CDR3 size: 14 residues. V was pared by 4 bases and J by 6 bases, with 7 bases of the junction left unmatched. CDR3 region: CASSTGQGMGEQYF. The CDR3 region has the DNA TGTGCCAGTAGTACGGGACAGGGCATGGGCGAGCAGTACTTC.

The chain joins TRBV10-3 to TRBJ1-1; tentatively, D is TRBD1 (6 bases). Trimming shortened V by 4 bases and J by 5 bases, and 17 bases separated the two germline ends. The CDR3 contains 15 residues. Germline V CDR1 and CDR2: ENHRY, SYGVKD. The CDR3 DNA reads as TGTGCCATCAGTGGATCCCCGGGACAAAAAACTGAAGCTTTCTTT. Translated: CAISGSPGQKTEAFF.

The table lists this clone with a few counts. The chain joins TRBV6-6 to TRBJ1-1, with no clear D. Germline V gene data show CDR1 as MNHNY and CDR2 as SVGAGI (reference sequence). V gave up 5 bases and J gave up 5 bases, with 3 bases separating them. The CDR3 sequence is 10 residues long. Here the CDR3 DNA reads TGTGCCAGCAGTGGTACTGAAGCTTTCTTT. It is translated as CASSGTEAFF.

CDR3 DNA: TGTGCCAGCAGCCTCCAGGGAACTAACACTGAAGCTTTCTTT. It encodes CASSLQGTNTEAFF. The rearrangement links TRBV11-3 to TRBJ1-1, with D perhaps matching TRBD1 (5 bases). Germline V CDR1 and CDR2: SGHNT, YENEEA. This CDR3 is 14 amino acids long. Trimming took off 5 bases at V and 2 bases at J, with 12 bases between the two ends.

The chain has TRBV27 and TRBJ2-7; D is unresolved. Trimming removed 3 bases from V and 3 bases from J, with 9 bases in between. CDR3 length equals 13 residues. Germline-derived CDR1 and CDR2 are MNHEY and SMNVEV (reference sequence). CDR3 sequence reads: CASSLGRNYEQYF. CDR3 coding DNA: TGTGCCAGCAGTTTGGGCCGGAACTACGAGCAGTACTTC.

The CDR3 region is CASSPRGGDEQYF. In nucleotides, the CDR3 is TGTGCCAGCAGCCCTAGGGGGGGGGACGAGCAGTACTTC. V usage is TRBV7-6 and J usage is TRBJ2-7, with D possibly being TRBD2 (7 bases). There are 13 residues in the CDR3. Trimming shortened V by 5 bases and J by 5 bases, and 13 bases separated the two germline ends. Germline CDR1 SGHVS, CDR2 FNYEAQ.

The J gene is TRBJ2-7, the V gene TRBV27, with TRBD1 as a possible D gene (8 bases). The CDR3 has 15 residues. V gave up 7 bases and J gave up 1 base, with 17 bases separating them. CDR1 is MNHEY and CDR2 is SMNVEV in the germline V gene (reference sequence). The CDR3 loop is CASNKQGGRSYEQYF. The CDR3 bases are TGTGCCAGCAACAAACAGGGGGGGCGTTCCTACGAGCAGTACTTC.

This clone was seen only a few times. The DNA of the CDR3 is TGTGCCAGCAGGACCGAGAGTAACACTGAAGCTTTCTTT. Translated, it gives CASRTESNTEAFF. This rearrangement joins TRBV7-8 to TRBJ1-1; D is uncertain. V was pared by 6 bases and J by 2 bases, with 10 bases between. Germline V gene lookup returns CDR1 SGHVS and CDR2 FQNEAQ. There are 13 residues in the CDR3.

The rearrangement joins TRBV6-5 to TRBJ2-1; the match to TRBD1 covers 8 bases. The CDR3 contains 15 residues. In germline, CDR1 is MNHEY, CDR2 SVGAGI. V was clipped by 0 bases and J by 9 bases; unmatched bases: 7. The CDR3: CASSYSTGGRGEQFF. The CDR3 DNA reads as TGTGCCAGCAGTTACTCAACAGGGGGGAGAGGTGAGCAGTTCTTC.

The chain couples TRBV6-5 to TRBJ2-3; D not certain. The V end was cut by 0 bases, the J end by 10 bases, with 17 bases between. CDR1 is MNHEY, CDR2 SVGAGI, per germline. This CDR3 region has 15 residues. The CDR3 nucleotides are TGTGCCAGCAGTTACTCGAATAGGGTAGAGGCGGCGCAGTATTTT. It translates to CASSYSNRVEAAQYF.

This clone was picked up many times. The CDR3 loop reads CASSRTDHYEQYF. CDR3 nucleotides: TGTGCCAGCAGTCGGACAGACCACTACGAGCAGTACTTC. This chain joins TRBV7-8 and TRBJ2-7; D is possibly TRBD1 (6 bases). V lost 6 bases and J 3 bases, leaving 12 bases between the germline ends. Looked up from germline, CDR1 is SGHVS and CDR2 is FQNEAQ. The CDR3 has 13 residues.

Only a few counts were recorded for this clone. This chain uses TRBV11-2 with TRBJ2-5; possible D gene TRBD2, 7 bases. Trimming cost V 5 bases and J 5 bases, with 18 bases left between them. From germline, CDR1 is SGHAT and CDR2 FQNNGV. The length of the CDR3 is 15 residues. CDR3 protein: CASSPSPSGGETQYF. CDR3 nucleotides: TGTGCCAGCAGCCCCTCCCCTTCGGGGGGCGAGACCCAGTACTTC.

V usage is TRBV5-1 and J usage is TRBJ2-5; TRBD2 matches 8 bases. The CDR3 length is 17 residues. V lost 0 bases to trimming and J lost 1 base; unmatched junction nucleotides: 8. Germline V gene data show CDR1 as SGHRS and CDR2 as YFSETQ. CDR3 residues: CASSLAGSSGFQETQYF. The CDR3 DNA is TGCGCCAGCAGCTTGGCCGGATCTAGCGGGTTCCAAGAGACCCAGTACTTC.

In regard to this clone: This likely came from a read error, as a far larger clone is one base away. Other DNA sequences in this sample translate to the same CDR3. The CDR3 bases are TGTGCCAGCAGCCCGACAGGGAACACTGAAGCTTTCTTT. Amino acids: CASSPTGNTEAFF. V gene TRBV7-9 combines with J gene TRBJ1-1, with D perhaps matching TRBD1 (6 bases). The CDR3 totals 13 residues. V was clipped by 5 bases and J by 1 base, with 8 bases between them. Germline V CDR1 and CDR2: SEHNR, FQNEAQ (reference sequence).

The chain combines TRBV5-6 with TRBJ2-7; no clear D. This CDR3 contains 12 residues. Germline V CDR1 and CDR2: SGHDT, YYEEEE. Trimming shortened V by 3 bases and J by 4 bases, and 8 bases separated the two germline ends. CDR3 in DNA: TGTGCCAGCAGCTACCTAGGATACGAGCAGTACTTC. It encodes CASSYLGYEQYF.

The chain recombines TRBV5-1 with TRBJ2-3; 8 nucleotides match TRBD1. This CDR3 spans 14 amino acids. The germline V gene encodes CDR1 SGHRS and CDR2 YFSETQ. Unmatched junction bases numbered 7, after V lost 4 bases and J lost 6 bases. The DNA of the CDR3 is TGCGCCAGCAGCCTGGGACAGGAATCTGATACGCAGTATTTT. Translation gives CASSLGQESDTQYF.

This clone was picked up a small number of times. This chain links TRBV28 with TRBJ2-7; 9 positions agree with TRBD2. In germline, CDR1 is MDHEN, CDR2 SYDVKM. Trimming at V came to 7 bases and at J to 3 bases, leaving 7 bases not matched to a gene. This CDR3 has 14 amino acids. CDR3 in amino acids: CASTSSGDLYEQYF. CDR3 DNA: TGTGCCAGCACTTCTAGCGGGGATCTCTACGAGCAGTACTTC.

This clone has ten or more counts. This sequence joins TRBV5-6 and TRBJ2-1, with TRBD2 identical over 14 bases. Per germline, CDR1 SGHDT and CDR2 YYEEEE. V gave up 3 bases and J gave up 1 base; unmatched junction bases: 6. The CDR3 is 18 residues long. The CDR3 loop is CASSSFRLAGGSYNEQFF. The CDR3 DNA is TGTGCCAGCAGCTCCTTCCGACTAGCGGGAGGGTCCTACAATGAGCAGTTCTTC.